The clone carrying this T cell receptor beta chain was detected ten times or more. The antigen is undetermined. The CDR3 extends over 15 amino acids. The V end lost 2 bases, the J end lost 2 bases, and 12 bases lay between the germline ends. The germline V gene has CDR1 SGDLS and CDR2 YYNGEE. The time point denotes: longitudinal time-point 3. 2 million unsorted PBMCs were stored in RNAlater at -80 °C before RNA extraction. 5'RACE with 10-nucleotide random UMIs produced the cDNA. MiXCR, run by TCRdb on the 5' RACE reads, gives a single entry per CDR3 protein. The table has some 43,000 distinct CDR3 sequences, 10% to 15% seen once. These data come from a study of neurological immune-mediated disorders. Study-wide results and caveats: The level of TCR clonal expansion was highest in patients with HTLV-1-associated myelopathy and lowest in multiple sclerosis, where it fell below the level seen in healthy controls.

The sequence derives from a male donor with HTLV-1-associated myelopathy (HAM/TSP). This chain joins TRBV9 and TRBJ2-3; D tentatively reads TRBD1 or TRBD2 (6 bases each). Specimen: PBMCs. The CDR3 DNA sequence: TGTGCCAGCAGCGTTGGAGGGGGATTCACAGATACGCAGTATTTT. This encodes CASSVGGGFTDTQYF.